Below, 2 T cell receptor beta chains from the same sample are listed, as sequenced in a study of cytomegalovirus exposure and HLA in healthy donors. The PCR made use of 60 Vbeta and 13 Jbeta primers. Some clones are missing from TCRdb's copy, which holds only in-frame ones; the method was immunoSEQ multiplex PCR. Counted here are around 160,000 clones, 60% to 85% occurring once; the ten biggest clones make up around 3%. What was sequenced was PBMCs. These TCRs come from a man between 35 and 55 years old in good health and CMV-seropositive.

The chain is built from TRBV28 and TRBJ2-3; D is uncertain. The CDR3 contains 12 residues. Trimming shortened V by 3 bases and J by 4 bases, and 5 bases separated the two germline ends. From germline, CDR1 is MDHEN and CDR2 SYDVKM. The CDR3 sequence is CASSFGSDTQYF. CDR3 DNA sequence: TGTGCCAGCAGTTTCGGGTCAGATACGCAGTATTTT. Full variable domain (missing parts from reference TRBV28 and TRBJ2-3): DVKVTQSSRYLVKRTGEKVFLECVQDMDHENMFWYRQDPGLGLRLIYFSYDVKMKEKGDIPEGYSVSREKKERFSLILESASTNQTSMYLCASSFGSDTQYFGPGTRLTVL.

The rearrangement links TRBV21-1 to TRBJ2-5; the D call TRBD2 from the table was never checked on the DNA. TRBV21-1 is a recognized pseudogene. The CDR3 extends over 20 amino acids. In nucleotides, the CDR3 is TGTGCCAGCAGCTTATCAACGTTCGGACTAGCGGGAGTAGGACAAGAGACCCAGTACTTC. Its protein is CASSLSTFGLAGVGQETQYF.